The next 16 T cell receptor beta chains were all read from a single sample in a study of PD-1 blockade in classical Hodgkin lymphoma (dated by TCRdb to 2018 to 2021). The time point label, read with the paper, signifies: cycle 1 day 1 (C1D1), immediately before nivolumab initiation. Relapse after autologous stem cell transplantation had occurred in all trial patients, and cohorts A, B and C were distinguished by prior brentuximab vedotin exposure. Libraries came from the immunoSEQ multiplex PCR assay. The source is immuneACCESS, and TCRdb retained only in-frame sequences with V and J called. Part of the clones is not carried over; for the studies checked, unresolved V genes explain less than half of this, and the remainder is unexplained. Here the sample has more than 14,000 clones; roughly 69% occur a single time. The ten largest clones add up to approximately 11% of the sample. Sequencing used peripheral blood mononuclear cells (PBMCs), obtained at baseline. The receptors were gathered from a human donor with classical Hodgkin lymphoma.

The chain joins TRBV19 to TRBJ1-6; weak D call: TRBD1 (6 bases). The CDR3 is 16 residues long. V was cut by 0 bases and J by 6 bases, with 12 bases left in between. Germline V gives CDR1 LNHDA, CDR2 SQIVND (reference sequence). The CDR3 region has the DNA TGTGCCAGTAGTATAGATGCAGGGGCCGCTAATTCACCCCTCCACTTT. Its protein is CASSIDAGAANSPLHF.

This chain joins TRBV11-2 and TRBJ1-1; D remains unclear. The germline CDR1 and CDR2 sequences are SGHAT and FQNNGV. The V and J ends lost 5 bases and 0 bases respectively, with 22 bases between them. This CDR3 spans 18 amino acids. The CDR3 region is CASSPRASSFGMNTEAFF. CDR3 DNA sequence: TGTGCCAGCAGCCCCCGGGCCTCATCGTTCGGGATGAACACTGAAGCTTTCTTT. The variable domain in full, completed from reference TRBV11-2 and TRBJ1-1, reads EAGVAQSPRYKIIEKRQSVAFWCNPISGHATLYWYQQILGQGPKLLIQFQNNGVVDDSQLPKDRFSAERLKGVDSTLKIQPAKLEDSAVYLCASSPRASSFGMNTEAFFGQGTRLTVV.

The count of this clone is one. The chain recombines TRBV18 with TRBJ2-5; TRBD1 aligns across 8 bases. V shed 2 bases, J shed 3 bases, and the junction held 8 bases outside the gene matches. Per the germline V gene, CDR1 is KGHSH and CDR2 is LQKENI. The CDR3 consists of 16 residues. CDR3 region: CASSPSPGQGKETQYF. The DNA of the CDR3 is TGTGCCAGCTCACCAAGCCCCGGACAGGGTAAAGAGACCCAGTACTTC.

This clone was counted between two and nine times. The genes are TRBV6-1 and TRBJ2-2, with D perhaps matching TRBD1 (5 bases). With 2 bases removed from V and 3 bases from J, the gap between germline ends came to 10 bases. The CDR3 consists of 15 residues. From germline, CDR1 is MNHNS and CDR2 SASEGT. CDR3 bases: TGTGCCAGCAGTGAAACAAGGGGTCACACCGGGGAGCTGTTTTTT. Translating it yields CASSETRGHTGELFF.

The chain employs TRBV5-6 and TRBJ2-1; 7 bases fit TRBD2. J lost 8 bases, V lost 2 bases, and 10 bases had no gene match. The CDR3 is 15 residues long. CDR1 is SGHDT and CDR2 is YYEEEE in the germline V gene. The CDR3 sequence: CASSFGGEGRYEQFF. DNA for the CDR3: TGTGCCAGCAGCTTCGGAGGGGAGGGGCGCTATGAGCAGTTCTTC. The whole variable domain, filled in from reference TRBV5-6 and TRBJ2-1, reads DAGVTQSPTHLIKTRGQQVTLRCSPKSGHDTVSWYQQALGQGPQFIFQYYEEEERQRGNFPDRFSGHQFPNYSSELNVNALLLGDSALYLCASSFGGEGRYEQFFGPGTRLTVL.

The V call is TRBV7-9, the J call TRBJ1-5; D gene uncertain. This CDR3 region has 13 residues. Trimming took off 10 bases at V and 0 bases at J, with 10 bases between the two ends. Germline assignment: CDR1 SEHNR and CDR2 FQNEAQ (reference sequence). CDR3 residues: CATSGDSNQPQHF. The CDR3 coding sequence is TGTGCCACCTCTGGGGATAGCAATCAGCCCCAGCATTTT.

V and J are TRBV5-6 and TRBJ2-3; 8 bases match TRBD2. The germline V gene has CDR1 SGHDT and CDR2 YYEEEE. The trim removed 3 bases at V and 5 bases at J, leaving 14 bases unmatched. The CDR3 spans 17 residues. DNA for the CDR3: TGTGCCAGCAGCTCGCCGGGACTAGAATACCCCATAGATACGCAGTATTTT. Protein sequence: CASSSPGLEYPIDTQYF.

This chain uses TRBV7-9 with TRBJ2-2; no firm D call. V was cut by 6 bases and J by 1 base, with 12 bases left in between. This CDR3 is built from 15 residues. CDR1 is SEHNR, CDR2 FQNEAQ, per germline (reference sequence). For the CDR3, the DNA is TGTGCCAGCAGTCGCCCCTCAGGGAACACCGGGGAGCTGTTTTTT. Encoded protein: CASSRPSGNTGELFF.

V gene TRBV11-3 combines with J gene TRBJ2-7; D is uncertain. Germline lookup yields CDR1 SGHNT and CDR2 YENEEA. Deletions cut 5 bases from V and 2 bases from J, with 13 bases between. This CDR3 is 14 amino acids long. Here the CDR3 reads CASSPGLRTYEQYF. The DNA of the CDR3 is TGTGCCAGCAGCCCTGGGCTTCGGACCTACGAGCAGTACTTC.

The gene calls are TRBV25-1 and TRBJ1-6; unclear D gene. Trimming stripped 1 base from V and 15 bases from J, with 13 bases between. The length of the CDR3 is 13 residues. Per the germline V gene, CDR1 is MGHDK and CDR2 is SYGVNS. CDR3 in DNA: TGTGCCAGCAGTGAATCGGCGGCCTGGGGCCTCCACTTT. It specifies CASSESAAWGLHF.

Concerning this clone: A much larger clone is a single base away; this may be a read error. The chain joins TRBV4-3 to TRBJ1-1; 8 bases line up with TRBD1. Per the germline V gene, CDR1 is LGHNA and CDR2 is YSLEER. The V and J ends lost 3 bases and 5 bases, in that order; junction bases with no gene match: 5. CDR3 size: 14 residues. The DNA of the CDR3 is TGCGCCAGCAGCCAGGACAGGGAGGGGACTGAAGCTTTCTTT. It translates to CASSQDREGTEAFF.

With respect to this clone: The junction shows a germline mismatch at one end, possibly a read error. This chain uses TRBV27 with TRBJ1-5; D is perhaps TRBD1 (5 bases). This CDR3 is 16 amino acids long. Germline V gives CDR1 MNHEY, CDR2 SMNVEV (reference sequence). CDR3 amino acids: CAGSLSFGGANQPQHF. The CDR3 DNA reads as TGTGCCGGCAGTTTATCCTTCGGGGGAGCCAATCAGCCCCAGCATTTT.

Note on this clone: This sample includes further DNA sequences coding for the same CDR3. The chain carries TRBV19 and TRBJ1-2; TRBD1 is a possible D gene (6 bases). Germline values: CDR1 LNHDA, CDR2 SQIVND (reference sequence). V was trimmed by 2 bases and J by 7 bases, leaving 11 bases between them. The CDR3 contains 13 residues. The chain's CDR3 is CASSIRDTGGYTF. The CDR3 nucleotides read TGTGCCAGTAGTATAAGGGACACCGGTGGCTACACCTTC.

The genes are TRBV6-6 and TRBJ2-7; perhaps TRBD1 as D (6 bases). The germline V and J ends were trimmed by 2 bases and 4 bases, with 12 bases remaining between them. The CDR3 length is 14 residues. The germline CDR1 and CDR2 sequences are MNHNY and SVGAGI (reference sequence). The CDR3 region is CASSYLGQTYEQYF. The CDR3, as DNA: TGTGCCAGCAGTTACCTCGGACAGACATACGAGCAGTACTTC.

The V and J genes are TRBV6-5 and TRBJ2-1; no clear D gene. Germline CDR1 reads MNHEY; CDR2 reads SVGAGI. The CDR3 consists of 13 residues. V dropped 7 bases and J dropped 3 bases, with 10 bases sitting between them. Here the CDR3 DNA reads TGTGCCAGCAAGTCCCTTTTCTACAATGAGCAGTTCTTC. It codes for CASKSLFYNEQFF.

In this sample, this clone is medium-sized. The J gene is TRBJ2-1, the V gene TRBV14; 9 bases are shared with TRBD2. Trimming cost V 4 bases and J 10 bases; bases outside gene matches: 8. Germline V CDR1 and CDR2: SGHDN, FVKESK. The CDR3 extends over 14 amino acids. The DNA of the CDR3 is TGTGCCAGCAGCCCGTCGCGGGAGGGCCGCGAGCAGTTCTTC. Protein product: CASSPSREGREQFF.